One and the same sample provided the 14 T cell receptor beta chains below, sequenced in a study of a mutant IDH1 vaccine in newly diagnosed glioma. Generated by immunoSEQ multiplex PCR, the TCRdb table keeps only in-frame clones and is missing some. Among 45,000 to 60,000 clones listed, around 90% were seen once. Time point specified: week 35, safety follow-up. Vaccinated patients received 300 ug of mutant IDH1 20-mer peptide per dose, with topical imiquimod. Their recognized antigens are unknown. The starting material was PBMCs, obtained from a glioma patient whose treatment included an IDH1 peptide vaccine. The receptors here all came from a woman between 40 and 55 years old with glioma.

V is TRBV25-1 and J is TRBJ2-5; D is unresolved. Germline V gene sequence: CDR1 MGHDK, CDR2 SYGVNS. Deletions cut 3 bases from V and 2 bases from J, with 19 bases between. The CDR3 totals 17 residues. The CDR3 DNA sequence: TGTGCCAGCAGTGACCCAGGATTGGGTGCGAGGCAAGAGACCCAGTACTTC. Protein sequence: CASSDPGLGARQETQYF. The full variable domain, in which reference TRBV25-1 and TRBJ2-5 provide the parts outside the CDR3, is EADIYQTPRYLVIGTGKKITLECSQTMGHDKMYWYQQDPGMELHLIHYSYGVNSTEKGDLSSESTVSRIRTEHFPLTLESARPSHTSQYLCASSDPGLGARQETQYFGPGTRLLVL.

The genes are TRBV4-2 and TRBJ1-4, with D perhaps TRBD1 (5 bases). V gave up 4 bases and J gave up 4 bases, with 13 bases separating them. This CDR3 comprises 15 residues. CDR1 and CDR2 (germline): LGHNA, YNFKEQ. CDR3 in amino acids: CASSPQGALNEKLFF. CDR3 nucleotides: TGTGCCAGCAGCCCGCAGGGAGCTCTTAATGAAAAACTGTTTTTT.

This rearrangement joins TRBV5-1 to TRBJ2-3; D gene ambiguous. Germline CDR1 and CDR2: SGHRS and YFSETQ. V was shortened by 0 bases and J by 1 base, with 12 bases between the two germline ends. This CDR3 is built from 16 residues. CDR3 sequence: CASSLGSVSRTDTQYF. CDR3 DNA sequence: TGCGCCAGCAGCTTGGGTTCAGTGTCCCGCACAGATACGCAGTATTTT.

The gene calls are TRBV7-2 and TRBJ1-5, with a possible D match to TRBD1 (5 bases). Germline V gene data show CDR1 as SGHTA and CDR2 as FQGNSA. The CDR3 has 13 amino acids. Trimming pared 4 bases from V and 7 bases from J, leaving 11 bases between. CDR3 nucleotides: TGTGCCAGCAGCTATACCGGGGACCAGCCCCAGCATTTT. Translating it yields CASSYTGDQPQHF.

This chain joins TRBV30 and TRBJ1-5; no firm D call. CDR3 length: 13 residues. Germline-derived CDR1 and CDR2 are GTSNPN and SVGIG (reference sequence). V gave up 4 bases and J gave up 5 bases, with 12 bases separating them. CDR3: CAWTGGLDQPQHF. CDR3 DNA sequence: TGTGCCTGGACCGGAGGGCTAGATCAGCCCCAGCATTTT.

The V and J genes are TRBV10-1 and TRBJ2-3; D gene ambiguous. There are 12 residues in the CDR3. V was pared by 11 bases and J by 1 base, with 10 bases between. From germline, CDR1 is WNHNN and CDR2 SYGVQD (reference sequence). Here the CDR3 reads CAPSGRTDTQYF. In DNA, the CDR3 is TGCGCCCCTTCGGGTCGCACAGATACGCAGTATTTT.

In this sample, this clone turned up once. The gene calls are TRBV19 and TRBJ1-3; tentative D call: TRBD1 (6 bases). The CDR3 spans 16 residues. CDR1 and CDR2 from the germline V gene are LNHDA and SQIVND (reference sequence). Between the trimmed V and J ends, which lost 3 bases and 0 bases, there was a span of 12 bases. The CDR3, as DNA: TGTGCCAGTAGTATGGGACACCAGAGCTCTGGAAACACCATATATTTT. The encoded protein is CASSMGHQSSGNTIYF.

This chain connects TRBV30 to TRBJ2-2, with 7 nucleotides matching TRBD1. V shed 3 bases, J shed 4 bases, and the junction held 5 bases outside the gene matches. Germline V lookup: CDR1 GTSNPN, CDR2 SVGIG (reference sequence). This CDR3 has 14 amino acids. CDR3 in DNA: TGTGCCTGGAGAGAGGGGGCGAGCACCGGGGAGCTGTTTTTT. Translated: CAWREGASTGELFF.

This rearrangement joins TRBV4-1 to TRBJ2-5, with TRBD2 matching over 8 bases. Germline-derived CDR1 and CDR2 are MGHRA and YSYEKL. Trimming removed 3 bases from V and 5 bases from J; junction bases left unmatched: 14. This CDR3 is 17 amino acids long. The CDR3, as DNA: TGCGCCAGCAGCCATCAGGTAACGACTAGCGAGAGGGAGACCCAGTACTTC. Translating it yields CASSHQVTTSERETQYF.

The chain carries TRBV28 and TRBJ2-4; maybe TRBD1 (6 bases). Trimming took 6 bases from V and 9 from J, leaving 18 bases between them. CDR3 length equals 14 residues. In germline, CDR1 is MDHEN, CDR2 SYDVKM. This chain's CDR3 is CASRTGTVGSIQYF. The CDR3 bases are TGTGCCAGCAGAACAGGGACCGTTGGGAGCATTCAGTACTTC. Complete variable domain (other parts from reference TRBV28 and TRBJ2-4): DVKVTQSSRYLVKRTGEKVFLECVQDMDHENMFWYRQDPGLGLRLIYFSYDVKMKEKGDIPEGYSVSREKKERFSLILESASTNQTSMYLCASRTGTVGSIQYFGAGTRLSVL.

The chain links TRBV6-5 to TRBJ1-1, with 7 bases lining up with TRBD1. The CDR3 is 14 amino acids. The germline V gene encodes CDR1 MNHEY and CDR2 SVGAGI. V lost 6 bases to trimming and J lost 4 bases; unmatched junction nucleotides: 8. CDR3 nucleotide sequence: TGTGCCAGCAGCCCACAGGGGTGGGGCACTGAAGCTTTCTTT. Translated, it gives CASSPQGWGTEAFF.

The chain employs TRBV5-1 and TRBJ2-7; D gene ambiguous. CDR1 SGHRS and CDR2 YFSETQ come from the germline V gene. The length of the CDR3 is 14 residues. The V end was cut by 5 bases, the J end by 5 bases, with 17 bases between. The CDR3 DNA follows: TGCGCCAGCAGAGAAGCGTCCCCCCGGGACGAGCAGTACTTC. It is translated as CASREASPRDEQYF.

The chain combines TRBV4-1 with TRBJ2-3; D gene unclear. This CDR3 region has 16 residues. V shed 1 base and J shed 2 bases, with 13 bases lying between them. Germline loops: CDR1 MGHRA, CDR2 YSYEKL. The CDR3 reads CASSQVLGTVTDTQYF. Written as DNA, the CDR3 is TGCGCCAGCAGCCAAGTTCTAGGTACTGTCACAGATACGCAGTATTTT.

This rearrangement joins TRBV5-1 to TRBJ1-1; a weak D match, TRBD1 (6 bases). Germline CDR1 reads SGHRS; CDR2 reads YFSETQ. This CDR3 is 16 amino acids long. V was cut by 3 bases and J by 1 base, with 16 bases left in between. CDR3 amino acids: CASSWGIGQPNTEAFF. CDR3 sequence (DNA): TGCGCCAGCAGCTGGGGGATTGGACAGCCGAACACTGAAGCTTTCTTT.